The next 8 T cell receptor beta chains were all read from a single sample in a study of blood T cell repertoires in COVID-19. The data were produced by immunoSEQ multiplex PCR, yet TCRdb's version contains in-frame clones alone and is incomplete. The table has 200,000 to 250,000 clones, 85% to 90% seen once. The sample taken for sequencing was PBMCs or T cells enriched from blood (not recorded which). Receptors originate from a man between 35 and 55 years old who had recovered from COVID-19.

The V and J genes are TRBV18 and TRBJ2-2, with 7 bases matching TRBD2. This CDR3 comprises 15 residues. V gave up 3 bases and J gave up 4 bases; unmatched junction bases: 5. CDR1 and CDR2 from the germline V gene are KGHSH and LQKENI. CDR3 in DNA: TGTGCCAGCTCACCCGGGACTAACCCCACCGGGGAGCTGTTTTTT. Protein: CASSPGTNPTGELFF.

In its sample, this clone was seen a few times. CDR3 amino acids: CASSSTYGPPRKGANVLTF. CDR3 sequence (DNA): TGTGCCAGCAGCTCGACATATGGGCCACCGCGCAAGGGGGCCAACGTCCTGACTTTC. This chain uses TRBV5-4 with TRBJ2-6; unclear D gene. V lost 3 bases to trimming and J lost 4 bases, with 23 bases between them. Germline CDR1 SGHNT, CDR2 YYREEE (reference sequence). The CDR3 spans 19 residues.

The J gene is TRBJ1-1, the V gene TRBV7-9; 8 nucleotides align to TRBD1. CDR1 is SEHNR and CDR2 is FQNEAQ in the germline V gene (reference sequence). The V and J ends lost 5 bases and 6 bases, in that order; junction bases with no gene match: 29. CDR3 length: 21 amino acids. For the CDR3, the DNA is TGTGCCAGCAGCACGGAGGGGAGTCAGGGGGCGCTCCATTTCCTCTGGTCTGAAGCTTTCTTT. It codes for CASSTEGSQGALHFLWSEAFF. Complete variable domain (other parts from reference TRBV7-9 and TRBJ1-1): DTGVSQNPRHKITKRGQNVTFRCDPISEHNRLYWYRQTLGQGPEFLTYFQNEAQLEKSRLLSDRFSAERPKGSFSTLEIQRTEQGDSAMYLCASSTEGSQGALHFLWSEAFFGQGTRLTVV.

This clone was seen only once. The chain uses TRBV9 and TRBJ2-1; tentatively, D is TRBD1 (7 bases). Germline CDR1 reads SGDLS; CDR2 reads YYNGEE. The CDR3 runs 15 residues. V shed 3 bases and J shed 3 bases, with 13 bases lying between them. CDR3 protein: CASSGGTAYYNEQFF. The CDR3 nucleotides are TGTGCCAGCAGCGGCGGGACAGCGTACTACAATGAGCAGTTCTTC.

The V and J genes are TRBV18 and TRBJ2-3; 8 bases map to TRBD1. In germline, CDR1 is KGHSH, CDR2 LQKENI. V dropped 3 bases and J dropped 7; count of bases not matched to a gene: 15. The CDR3 contains 17 residues. CDR3 DNA sequence: TGTGCCAGCTCACCCACCACCGGGACAGGATCTTTAAATACGCAGTATTTT. This translates into CASSPTTGTGSLNTQYF.

The chain combines TRBV28 with TRBJ2-1; 13 positions match TRBD2. Germline V gene sequence: CDR1 MDHEN, CDR2 SYDVKM. The CDR3 extends over 17 amino acids. The chain's CDR3 is CGGPGLAGKFGGNEQFF. The CDR3 coding sequence is TGTGGGGGGCCGGGACTAGCGGGAAAATTCGGCGGTAATGAGCAGTTCTTC.

The V call is TRBV9, the J call TRBJ2-1; 11 bases match TRBD2. Trimming took 1 base from V and 8 from J; bases not matched to a gene: 14. CDR1 SGDLS and CDR2 YYNGEE come from the germline V gene. CDR3 length equals 18 residues. This CDR3 is CASSVTPRTSGGSDEQFF. The CDR3 nucleotides read TGTGCCAGCAGCGTAACCCCTCGAACTAGCGGGGGCAGCGATGAGCAGTTCTTC.

V usage is TRBV27 and J usage is TRBJ2-1, with TRBD2 matching over 9 bases. The CDR3 is made up of 19 amino acids. V lost 5 bases, J lost 2 bases, and 16 bases stayed unmatched. From germline, CDR1 is MNHEY and CDR2 SMNVEV (reference sequence). CDR3 sequence reads: CASSEPGLASLQTYNEQFF. The CDR3 DNA is TGTGCCAGCAGTGAACCGGGACTAGCTTCACTACAAACCTACAATGAGCAGTTCTTC.